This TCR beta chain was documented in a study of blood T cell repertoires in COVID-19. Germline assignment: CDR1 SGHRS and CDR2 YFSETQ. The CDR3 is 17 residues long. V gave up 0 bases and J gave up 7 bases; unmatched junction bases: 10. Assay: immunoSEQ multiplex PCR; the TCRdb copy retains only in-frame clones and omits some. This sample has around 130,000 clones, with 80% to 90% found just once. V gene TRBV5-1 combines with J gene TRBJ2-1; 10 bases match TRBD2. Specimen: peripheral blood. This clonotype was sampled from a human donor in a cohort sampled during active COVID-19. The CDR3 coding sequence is TGCGCCAGCAGCTTGGACGCGCCGCCTAGCGGGGGAAATGAGCAGTTCTTC. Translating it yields CASSLDAPPSGGNEQFF.